This entry concerns a single T cell receptor beta chain. This sample was taken from a study of shared T cell receptors in the human thymus. The assay was immunoSEQ multiplex PCR, and TCRdb's table has in-frame clones only and misses some. The table lists 540,000 or so clones, 75% to 85% of them singletons. The same data also went into a second study, on human thymus T cells. From that study: Repertoires sampled from thymus and blood appeared biased in V and J gene usage.

The sample taken for sequencing was thymocytes. The sequence was obtained from a boy under two years old with a congenital heart defect.

As DNA, the CDR3 is TGTGCCAGCAGTGAAGAGTCCGGGGAAGCTTTCTTT. This encodes CASSEESGEAFF. The chain couples TRBV6-1 to TRBJ1-1; D call uncertain. The length of the CDR3 is 12 residues. CDR1 and CDR2 from the germline V gene are MNHNS and SASEGT. The V gene lost 1 base and the J gene lost 8 bases, with 8 bases spanning the gap.